This note documents a single T cell receptor beta chain sequence. These data belong to a study of T cell changes during pregnancy in multiple sclerosis. Clones were read by immunoSEQ multiplex PCR, and TCRdb kept only the in-frame ones, dropping some. Among 35,000 to 45,000 clones, roughly 91% were seen once, and the ten largest hold approximately 0.62%. Germline CDR1 is SGHRS and CDR2 is YFSETQ. The CDR3 is 15 amino acids. Trimming took 4 bases from V and 5 from J; bases not matched to a gene: 10. This receptor was obtained from a female donor with multiple sclerosis, enrolled in a pregnancy study. The specimen comprised CD4+ T cells from peripheral blood mononuclear cells, sampled in the first trimester of pregnancy. The chain uses TRBV5-1 and TRBJ2-7, with TRBD2 matching over 9 bases. The CDR3 DNA follows: TGCGCCAGCAGCCTAGGTAGCGGGAGTCACCACGAGCAGTACTTC. As protein: CASSLGSGSHHEQYF.